Listed below are T cell receptor beta chains from one sample, sequenced in a study of T cells in Graves' hyperthyroidism and ophthalmopathy. TCRdb fed the multiplex PCR reads into MiXCR, producing one record per CDR3 protein. The sample includes 450,000 to 700,000 distinct CDR3 sequences, 46% seen only once; the top ten take around 20%. The sequencing input was peripheral blood or thyroid tissue (not recorded which). The receptors were sampled from an adult woman with Graves' disease, either hyperthyroidism or ophthalmopathy (not recorded which). Each CDR3 is given with its conserved first and last residue. The D gene is left open where the match is weak. Only part of the rows carry a size: once, few, many, or a class if the clone is expanded.

NA	TRBV6-5	TRBJ1-6	many	TGTGCCAGCAGCCGGGGGTCGATCGGTTCACCCCTCCACTTT	CASSRGSIGSPLHF
TRBD1	TRBV12-3/TRBV12-4	TRBJ1-6	NA	TGTGCCAGCAGTTTAGGGGGACAGCTTTCACCCCTCCACTTT	CASSLGGQLSPLHF
NA	TRBV20-1	TRBJ2-1	once	TGCAGTGCGGGCGGGGCCTACAATGAGCAGTTCTTC	CSAGGAYNEQFF
TRBD2	TRBV12-3/TRBV12-4	TRBJ2-1	once	TGTGCCAGCAGTTTAACTAGCGGGAGGGTGAGGAATGAGCAGTTCTTC	CASSLTSGRVRNEQFF
TRBD2	TRBV20-1	TRBJ2-7	NA	TGCAGTGCTACTCCGGGACTACAATACGAGCAGTACTTC	CSATPGLQYEQYF
NA	TRBV9	TRBJ1-2	NA	TGTGCCAGCAGCCCTGACGGGTTTAACTATGGCTACACCTTC	CASSPDGFNYGYTF
NA	TRBV10-3	TRBJ1-5	NA	TGTGCCAGCAGTAAACTGGGAAGCCAGCCCCAGCATTTT	CASSKLGSQPQHF
NA	TRBV3-1	TRBJ1-5	few	TGTGCCAGCAGCCAAGTTGGGGGGCGGCAGCCCCAGCATTTT	CASSQVGGRQPQHF
TRBD2	TRBV20-1	TRBJ2-7	many	TGCAGTGCTAGAGATCGAGGGAGGGGACTGGGGGAGCAGTACTTC	CSARDRGRGLGEQYF
TRBD1	TRBV10-3	TRBJ2-3	NA	TGTGCCATCAAAGAGACAGGGAGTACAGATACGCAGTATTTT	CAIKETGSTDTQYF
NA	TRBV5-4	TRBJ1-4	few	TGTGCCAGCAGCTTGTACGGGCAGGGTCGACTGTTTTTT	CASSLYGQGRLFF
NA	TRBV6-4	TRBJ2-5	many	TGTGCCAGCAGTGTACCAGGGACCCAGTACTTC	CASSVPGTQYF
TRBD1	TRBV7-9	TRBJ1-2	NA	TGTGCCAGCAGCTCCGGGACAGGGACGAACTATGGCTACACCTTC	CASSSGTGTNYGYTF
NA	TRBV7-2	TRBJ2-5	NA	TGTGCCAGCAGCCCCCCCGGGGGAGGTCAGCCCCAGTACTTC	CASSPPGGGQPQYF
NA	TRBV6-5	TRBJ1-1	many	TGTGCCAGCAGTAGGATGGGGCGTGGGACTGAAGCTTTCTTT	CASSRMGRGTEAFF
NA	TRBV9	TRBJ1-3	many	TGTGCCAGCAGCGCTGAAGACGGTTTCTCTGGAAACACCATATATTTT	CASSAEDGFSGNTIYF
NA	TRBV20-1	TRBJ1-2	NA	TGCAGTGCTAGAGATGTGTCTCGAGGCTACACCTTC	CSARDVSRGYTF
NA	TRBV28	TRBJ1-5	many	TGTGCCAGCAGTTTACCCCCAGGTAGTGGCCCAGGGCATTTT	CASSLPPGSGPGHF
TRBD2	TRBV9	TRBJ2-2	NA	TGTGCCAGCAGCGTAGGAGCGGGGGTGTTCTCCGGGGAACTGTTTTTT	CASSVGAGVFSGELFF
TRBD1	TRBV7-2	TRBJ2-5	many	TGTGCCAGCAGCTTATACAGGGGGCGTCTGGAGACCCAGTACTTC	CASSLYRGRLETQYF
NA	TRBV19	TRBJ2-7	many	TGTGCCAGTAGTATAGATCCGGGTACCGGCGAGCAGTACTTC	CASSIDPGTGEQYF
TRBD1	TRBV2	TRBJ1-2	many	TGTGCCAGCAGTGAGGGGACAGGGGCGGTGGGCTACACCTTC	CASSEGTGAVGYTF
NA	TRBV19	TRBJ2-5	once	TGTGCCAGTAGTAAAGCCCGAATAAGATCGGACAAGAAAGAGACCCAGTACTTC	CASSKARIRSDKKETQYF
NA	TRBV29-1	TRBJ1-1	NA	TGCAGCGTTGAGGGGGCAGGGGCTGACGTCGCTTTCTTT	CSVEGAGADVAFF
TRBD2	TRBV19	TRBJ2-7	NA	TGTGCCAGTGGGACTAGCGGGAGTTTCTACGAGCAGTACTTC	CASGTSGSFYEQYF
NA	TRBV6-1	TRBJ2-7	many	TGTGCCAGCAGTGCGGCCGTCCTTTCCTACGAGCAGTACTTC	CASSAAVLSYEQYF